Listed below are T cell receptor beta chains from one sample, sequenced in a study of blood T cell repertoires in COVID-19. TCRdb's table, derived via immunoSEQ multiplex PCR, lists solely in-frame clones and lacks some. The sample holds some 40,000 clones, 75% to 90% seen once. The material sequenced was peripheral blood. These receptors were taken from a man aged 65 to 85 with acute or convalescent COVID-19. CDR3s include the opening cysteine and the closing phenylalanine or tryptophan. D genes are given only for firm matches. A clone size is listed for some rows: how often the clone was seen (once, few, many), or a class if it is expanded.

TRBD1 TRBJ2-3 NA TRBV5-5 TGTGCCAGCAGCCGACAGGGGTCAGATACGCAGTATTTT CASSRQGSDTQYF
TRBD2 TRBJ2-1 NA TRBV11-2 TGTGCCAGCAGCCCCCTCCGGACTAGCGGGATTAATGAGCAGTTCTTC CASSPLRTSGINEQFF
NA TRBJ1-5 NA TRBV19 TGTGCCAGTAGTACTACCCGACAGGTAAATCAGCCCCAGCATTTT CASSTTRQVNQPQHF
NA TRBJ2-3 NA TRBV6-2/TRBV6-3 TGTGCCAGCAGCGTCTCTGTAGCGGATGTTTTCGGGGATACGCAGTATTTT CASSVSVADVFGDTQYF
NA TRBJ1-1 NA TRBV25-1 TGTGCCAGCAGTGTAACAGCGAACACTGAAGCTTTCTTT CASSVTANTEAFF
TRBD1 TRBJ2-5 NA TRBV7-9 TGTGCCAGCAGCCACGGGACAGAGAAAGAGACCCAGTACTTC CASSHGTEKETQYF
NA TRBJ2-5 NA TRBV6-2/TRBV6-3 TGTGCCAGCAGTCACCTAGTATACCAAGAGACCCAGTACTTC CASSHLVYQETQYF
NA TRBJ2-3 NA TRBV25-1 TGTGCCAGCCGACTTAATACGCAGTATTTT CASRLNTQYF
TRBD1 TRBJ1-4 NA TRBV5-8 TGTGCCAGCAGCTCGGACAGGGGGCTGAGTGAAAAACTGTTTTTT CASSSDRGLSEKLFF
TRBD1 TRBJ2-3 NA TRBV24-1 TGTGCCACCAGTGATTCGACAGGGTTCGAGGATACGCAGTATTTT CATSDSTGFEDTQYF
TRBD1 TRBJ1-4 NA TRBV19 TGTGCCAGTAGTATTTTGTGGGACAGGGATGATGAAAAACTGTTTTTT CASSILWDRDDEKLFF
NA TRBJ1-2 NA TRBV4-1 TGCGCCAGCAGCCTTTCTACAGGGAACTATGGCTACACCTTC CASSLSTGNYGYTF
NA TRBJ2-7 NA TRBV28 TGTGCCAGCCTTCCGGGTTCCCCGAGCTCCTACGAGCAGTACTTC CASLPGSPSSYEQYF
NA TRBJ1-1 once TRBV7-9 TGTGCCAGCAGCATACTTACAGGTTCTAGGGAAGCTTTCTTT CASSILTGSREAFF
TRBD1 TRBJ2-7 NA TRBV6-2/TRBV6-3 TGTGCCAGCAGCCCCGGACAGGGGGTAGACGAGCAGTACTTC CASSPGQGVDEQYF
TRBD1 TRBJ1-5 NA TRBV28 TGTGCCAGCAGCTCCCCGGGACAGGGAGATCAGCCCCAGCATTTT CASSSPGQGDQPQHF
TRBD1 TRBJ1-2 NA TRBV6-5 TGTGCCAGCAGCCCCGGGACAGGGGACTATGGCTACACCTTC CASSPGTGDYGYTF
TRBD1 TRBJ2-2 NA TRBV7-2 TGTGCCAGCAGATCGACAGGGGGCGGCACCGGGGAGCTGTTTTTT CASRSTGGGTGELFF
NA TRBJ1-2 NA TRBV7-9 TGTGCCAGCAGCTTCCATGGGGAGACAGGTGGCTACACCTTC CASSFHGETGGYTF
TRBD1 TRBJ1-3 NA TRBV28 TGTGCCAGCAGTGGACAGGGTTTAATCTCTGGAAACACCATATATTTT CASSGQGLISGNTIYF
TRBD2 TRBJ2-3 NA TRBV10-3 TGTGCCATCAGTGAGTCGCCGACTAGCGGGGATATGCAGTATTTT CAISESPTSGDMQYF
TRBD2 TRBJ2-3 NA TRBV30 TGCTCGTCCCCGGGACTAGCGGTTAACTTCCCCAGCACAGATACGCAGTATTTT CSSPGLAVNFPSTDTQYF
NA TRBJ1-5 NA TRBV3-1/TRBV3-2 TGTGCCAGCAGCCCCGCGCAGGGCGATCAGCCCCAGCATTTT CASSPAQGDQPQHF
NA TRBJ1-2 few TRBV27 TGTGCCAGCAGTCCCTCCTTGAACTATGGCTACACCTTC CASSPSLNYGYTF
TRBD2 TRBJ2-5 NA TRBV5-1 TGCGCCAGCAGCTTGGGGGGACTAGCGGAAGAGACCCAGTACTTC CASSLGGLAEETQYF
NA TRBJ2-4 NA TRBV14 TGTGCCAGCAGCCAAGGTGACACTAGCCAGTACTTC CASSQGDTSQYF
NA TRBJ2-7 NA TRBV19 TGTGCCAGTAGTACCGTAGCCTCCTACGAGCAGTACTTC CASSTVASYEQYF
TRBD1 TRBJ2-1 NA TRBV29-1 TGCAGCGCGACAGGGCAAACTGTCAATGAGCAGTTCTTC CSATGQTVNEQFF
NA TRBJ2-1 NA TRBV9 TGTGCCAGCAGCGTAGAGCTGAGCTCCTACAATGAGCAGTTCTTC CASSVELSSYNEQFF
NA TRBJ1-4 NA TRBV9 TGTGCCAGCAGCGTAGCAGGGGCTAGTGAAAAACTGTTTTTT CASSVAGASEKLFF
NA TRBJ2-1 NA TRBV13 TGTGCCAGCAGCCTCATAGGAGGCTTTCGTTCGGATGAGCAGTTCTTC CASSLIGGFRSDEQFF
TRBD1 TRBJ1-6 NA TRBV6-4 TGTGCCAGCAGCCAGACAGGGGGGAATTCACCCCTCCACTTT CASSQTGGNSPLHF
NA TRBJ1-1 once TRBV7-2 TGTGCCAGCACCATTCCGGGGGACACTGAAGCTTTCTTT CASTIPGDTEAFF
TRBD2 TRBJ2-1 once TRBV5-1 TGCGCCAGCAGCCTGCTAGCGGGAGTAGGTGAGCAGTTCTTC CASSLLAGVGEQFF
TRBD1 TRBJ2-3 NA TRBV19 TGTGCCAGTAGTCGAGGACAGGGGTATGATACGCAGTATTTT CASSRGQGYDTQYF
NA TRBJ1-6 NA TRBV9 TGTGCCAGCAGCATCAACAGGGAAATGGTTAATTCACCCCTCCACTTT CASSINREMVNSPLHF
NA TRBJ1-5 NA TRBV10-3 TGTGCCATCACCTCGGGTCTGATGTTTAGCAATCAGCCCCAGCATTTT CAITSGLMFSNQPQHF
NA TRBJ1-4 NA TRBV7-8 TGTGCCAGCAGCTTAGACCCGAGAGGTGAAAAACTGTTTTTT CASSLDPRGEKLFF
TRBD2 TRBJ2-3 NA TRBV5-1 TGCGCCAGCAGCTCCGGGACTAGCGGGAGGGAGACAGATACGCAGTATTTT CASSSGTSGRETDTQYF
NA TRBJ2-7 NA TRBV30 TGTGCCTGGAACAGGGACGCACTCTTC CAWNRDALF
TRBD1 TRBJ1-4 NA TRBV19 TGTGCCAGTAGTTCCGGGACAGGGGGCGAAAAACTGTTTTTT CASSSGTGGEKLFF
TRBD1 TRBJ1-1 few TRBV24-1 TGTGCCACCAGTGATTGGGGACAGGGGGTTCAATCTGAAGCTTTCTTT CATSDWGQGVQSEAFF
TRBD1 TRBJ1-1 once TRBV2 TGTGCCAGCAATATAGGGACAGAAAACACTGAAGCTTTCTTT CASNIGTENTEAFF
NA TRBJ1-2 few TRBV5-4 TGTGCCAGCAGCTTTGCGGCCTATGGCTACACCTTC CASSFAAYGYTF
TRBD2 TRBJ2-1 NA TRBV6-1 TGTGCCAGCAGTGAACCCGGGAGGACCGGGAATGAGCAGTTCTTC CASSEPGRTGNEQFF
TRBD2 TRBJ2-3 NA TRBV10-3 TGTGCCATCAGAGATAGTAGCGGGAGGTTAACAGATACGCAGTATTTT CAIRDSSGRLTDTQYF
NA TRBJ2-3 NA TRBV13 TGTGCCAGCAGGCCAAACCTAGCGTATCGCACAGATACGCAGTATTTT CASRPNLAYRTDTQYF
TRBD1 TRBJ2-5 few TRBV5-4 TGTGCCAGCAGCCGCACCGGGACAGCAAAAGAGACCCAGTACTTC CASSRTGTAKETQYF
NA TRBJ1-3 NA TRBV27 TGTGCCAGCAGTTTTAACTCTGGAAACACCATATATTTT CASSFNSGNTIYF
TRBD1 TRBJ1-2 few TRBV4-3 TGCGCCAGCAGCCAAGTACTACAGGGGTCTCAAGGCTACACCTTC CASSQVLQGSQGYTF
TRBD2 TRBJ2-1 NA TRBV5-1 TGCGCCAGCAGCCTGACTAGCGGGAGAGAGCAGTTCTTC CASSLTSGREQFF
NA TRBJ1-1 NA TRBV7-2 TGTGCCAGCAGCTCGTACAGGGAGGGACGTGCTGAAGCTTTCTTT CASSSYREGRAEAFF
TRBD1 TRBJ2-3 NA TRBV6-5 TGTGCCAGCAGTTACTCCGGGACAGGCACAGATACGCAGTATTTT CASSYSGTGTDTQYF
TRBD2 TRBJ2-5 NA TRBV5-6 TGTGCCACCACCTTTAGCGGGAGTATGGAGACCCAGTACTTC CATTFSGSMETQYF
NA TRBJ1-2 NA TRBV6-5 TGTGCCGTCGGAGCCACTAACTATGGCTACACCTTC CAVGATNYGYTF
NA TRBJ1-3 NA TRBV5-5 TGTGCCAGCAGCTTGGGAACAGGGAGACGTCGGTTGGGAAACACCATATATTTT CASSLGTGRRRLGNTIYF
TRBD1 TRBJ2-5 NA TRBV4-3 TGCGCCAGCAGCCAGAATCCAGGGGGAGAAGAGACCCAGTACTTC CASSQNPGGEETQYF